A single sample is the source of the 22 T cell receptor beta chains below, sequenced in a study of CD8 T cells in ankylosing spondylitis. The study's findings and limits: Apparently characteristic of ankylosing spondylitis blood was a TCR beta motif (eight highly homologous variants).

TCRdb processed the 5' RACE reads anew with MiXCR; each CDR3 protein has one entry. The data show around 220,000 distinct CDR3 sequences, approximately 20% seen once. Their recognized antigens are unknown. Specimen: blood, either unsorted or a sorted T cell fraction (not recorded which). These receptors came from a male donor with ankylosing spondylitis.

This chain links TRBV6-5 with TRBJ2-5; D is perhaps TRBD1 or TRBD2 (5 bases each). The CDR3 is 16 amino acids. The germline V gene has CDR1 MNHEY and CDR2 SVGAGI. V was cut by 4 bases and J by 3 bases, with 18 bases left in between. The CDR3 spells CASSLSGALGKETQYF. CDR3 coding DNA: TGTGCCAGCAGTTTATCCGGGGCCCTCGGAAAAGAGACCCAGTACTTC.

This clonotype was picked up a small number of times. DNA for the CDR3: TGCGCCAGCAGCCAAGGTTTAGTAGCGGGAGGCGGGGAGACCCAGTACTTC. Translation gives CASSQGLVAGGGETQYF. The chain employs TRBV4-1 and TRBJ2-5; TRBD2 aligns across 10 bases. The CDR3 has 17 residues. V shed 1 base and J 5 bases; nucleotides not matched to a gene: 10. In germline, CDR1 is MGHRA, CDR2 YSYEKL.

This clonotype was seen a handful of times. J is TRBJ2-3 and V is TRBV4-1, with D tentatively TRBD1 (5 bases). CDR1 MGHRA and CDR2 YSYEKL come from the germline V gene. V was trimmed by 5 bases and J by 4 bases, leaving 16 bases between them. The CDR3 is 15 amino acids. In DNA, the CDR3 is TGCGCCAGCAGCTACCCTTGGGAAGGGGCAGATACGCAGTATTTT. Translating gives CASSYPWEGADTQYF.

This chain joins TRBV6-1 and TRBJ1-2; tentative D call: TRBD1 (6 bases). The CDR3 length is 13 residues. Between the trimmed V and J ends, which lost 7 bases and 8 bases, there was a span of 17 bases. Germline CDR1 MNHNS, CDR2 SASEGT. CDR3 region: CASTRTEAGGYTF. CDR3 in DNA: TGTGCCAGCACCAGGACAGAGGCTGGGGGCTACACCTTC.

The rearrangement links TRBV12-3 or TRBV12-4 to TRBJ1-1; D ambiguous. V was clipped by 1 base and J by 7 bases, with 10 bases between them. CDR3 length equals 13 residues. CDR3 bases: TGTGCCAGCAGTTTAGGTTTAACGGTTGAAGCTTTCTTT. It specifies CASSLGLTVEAFF.

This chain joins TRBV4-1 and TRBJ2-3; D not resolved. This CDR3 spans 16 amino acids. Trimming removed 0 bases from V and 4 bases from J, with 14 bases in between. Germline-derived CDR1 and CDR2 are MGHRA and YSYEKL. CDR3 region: CASSQEDGMGSDTQYF. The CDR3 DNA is TGCGCCAGCAGCCAAGAAGATGGCATGGGGTCAGATACGCAGTATTTT.

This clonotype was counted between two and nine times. CDR3 coding DNA: TGTGCCAGCAGTTTGACAGGAGATAGCAATCAGCCCCAGCATTTT. Protein sequence: CASSLTGDSNQPQHF. The gene calls are TRBV12-3 or TRBV12-4 and TRBJ1-5; possibly TRBD1 for D (6 bases). The length of the CDR3 is 15 residues. Trimming took off 3 bases at V and 0 bases at J, with 9 bases between the two ends.

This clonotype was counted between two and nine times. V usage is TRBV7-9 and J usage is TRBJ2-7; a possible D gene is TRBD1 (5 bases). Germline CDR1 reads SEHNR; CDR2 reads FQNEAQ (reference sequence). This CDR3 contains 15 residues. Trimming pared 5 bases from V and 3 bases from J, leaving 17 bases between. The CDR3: CASSPQARSNYEQYF. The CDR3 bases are TGTGCCAGCAGCCCACAGGCCCGTTCTAACTACGAGCAGTACTTC. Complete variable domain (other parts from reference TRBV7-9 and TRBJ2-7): DTGVSQNPRHKITKRGQNVTFRCDPISEHNRLYWYRQTLGQGPEFLTYFQNEAQLEKSRLLSDRFSAERPKGSFSTLEIQRTEQGDSAMYLCASSPQARSNYEQYFGPGTRLTVT.

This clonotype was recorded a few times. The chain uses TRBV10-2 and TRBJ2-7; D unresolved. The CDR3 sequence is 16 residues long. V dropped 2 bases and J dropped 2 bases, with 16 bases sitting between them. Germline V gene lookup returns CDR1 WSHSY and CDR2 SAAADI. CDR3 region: CASSETFAGETYEQYF. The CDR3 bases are TGCGCCAGCAGTGAGACGTTCGCAGGCGAAACCTACGAGCAGTACTTC.

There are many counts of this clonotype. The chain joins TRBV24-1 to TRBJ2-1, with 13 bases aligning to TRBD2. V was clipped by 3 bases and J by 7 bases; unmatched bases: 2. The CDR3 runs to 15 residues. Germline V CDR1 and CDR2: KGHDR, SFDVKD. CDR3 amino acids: CATSDPGLAGNEQFF. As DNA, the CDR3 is TGTGCCACCAGTGATCCGGGACTAGCGGGAAATGAGCAGTTCTTC.

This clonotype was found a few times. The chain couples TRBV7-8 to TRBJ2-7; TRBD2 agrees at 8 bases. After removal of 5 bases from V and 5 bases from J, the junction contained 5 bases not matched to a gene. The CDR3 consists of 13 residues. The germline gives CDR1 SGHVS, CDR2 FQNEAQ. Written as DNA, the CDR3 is TGTGCCAGCAGCCCGAGCGGGAGAGACGAGCAGTACTTC. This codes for CASSPSGRDEQYF. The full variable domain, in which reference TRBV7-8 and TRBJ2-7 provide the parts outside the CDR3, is GAGVSQSPRYKVAKRGQDVALRCDPISGHVSLFWYQQALGQGPEFLTYFQNEAQLDKSGLPSDRFFAERPEGSVSTLKIQRTQQEDSAVYLCASSPSGRDEQYFGPGTRLTVT.

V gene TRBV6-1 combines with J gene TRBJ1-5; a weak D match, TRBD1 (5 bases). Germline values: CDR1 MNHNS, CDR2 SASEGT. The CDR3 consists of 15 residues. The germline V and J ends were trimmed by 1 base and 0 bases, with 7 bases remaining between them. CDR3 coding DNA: TGTGCCAGCAGTGAAGGGGGCTATAGCAATCAGCCCCAGCATTTT. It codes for CASSEGGYSNQPQHF.

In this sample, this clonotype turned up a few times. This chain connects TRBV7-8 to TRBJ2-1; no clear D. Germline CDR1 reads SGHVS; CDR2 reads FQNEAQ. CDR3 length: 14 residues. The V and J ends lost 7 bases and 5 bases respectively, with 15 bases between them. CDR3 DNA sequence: TGTGCCAGCAACGAGGCTAGTTATCACAATGAGCAGTTCTTC. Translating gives CASNEASYHNEQFF. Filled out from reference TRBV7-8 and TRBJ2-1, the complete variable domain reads GAGVSQSPRYKVAKRGQDVALRCDPISGHVSLFWYQQALGQGPEFLTYFQNEAQLDKSGLPSDRFFAERPEGSVSTLKIQRTQQEDSAVYLCASNEASYHNEQFFGPGTRLTVL.

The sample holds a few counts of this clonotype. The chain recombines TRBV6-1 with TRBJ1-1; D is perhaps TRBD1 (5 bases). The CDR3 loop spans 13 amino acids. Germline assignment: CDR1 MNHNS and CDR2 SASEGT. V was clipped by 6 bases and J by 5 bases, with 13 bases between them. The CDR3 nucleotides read TGTGCCAGCAGACACGCCGGGGGGACTGAAGCTTTCTTT. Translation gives CASRHAGGTEAFF.

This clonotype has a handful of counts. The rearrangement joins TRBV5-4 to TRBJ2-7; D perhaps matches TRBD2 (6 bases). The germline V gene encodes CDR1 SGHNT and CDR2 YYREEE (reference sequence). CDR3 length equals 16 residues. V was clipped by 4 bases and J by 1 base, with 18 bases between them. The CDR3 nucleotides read TGTGCCAGCAGCCCCTTCGTGGGACTTGGGTCCTACGAGCAGTACTTC. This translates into CASSPFVGLGSYEQYF.

The CDR3 DNA reads TGCGCCAGCAGCTCCTACAGGGTTGTGTCAGATACGCAGTATTTT. This translates into CASSSYRVVSDTQYF. This rearrangement joins TRBV5-1 to TRBJ2-3, with a possible D match to TRBD1 (6 bases). The CDR3 contains 15 residues. Germline V gene sequence: CDR1 SGHRS, CDR2 YFSETQ. Deletions cut 3 bases from V and 4 bases from J, with 15 bases between.

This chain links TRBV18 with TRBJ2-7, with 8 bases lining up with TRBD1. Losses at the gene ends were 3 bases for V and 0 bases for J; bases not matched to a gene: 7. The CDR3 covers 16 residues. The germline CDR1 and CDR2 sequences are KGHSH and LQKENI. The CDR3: CASSPTPGQASYEQYF. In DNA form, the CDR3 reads TGTGCCAGCTCACCGACCCCGGGACAGGCCTCCTACGAGCAGTACTTC.

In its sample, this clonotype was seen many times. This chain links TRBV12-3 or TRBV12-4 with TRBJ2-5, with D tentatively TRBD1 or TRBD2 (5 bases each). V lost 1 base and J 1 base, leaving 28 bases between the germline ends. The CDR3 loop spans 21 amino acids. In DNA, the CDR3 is TGTGCCAGCAGTTTAGGCAGGACCCTAGTGGAGTTAGGGACCCTCCAAGAGACCCAGTACTTC. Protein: CASSLGRTLVELGTLQETQYF.

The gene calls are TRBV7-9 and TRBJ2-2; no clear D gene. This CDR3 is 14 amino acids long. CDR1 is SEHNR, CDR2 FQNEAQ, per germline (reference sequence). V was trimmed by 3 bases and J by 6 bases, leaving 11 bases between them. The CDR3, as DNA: TGTGCCAGCAGCTTGGGTTCGACCGCCGGGGAGCTGTTTTTT. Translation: CASSLGSTAGELFF.

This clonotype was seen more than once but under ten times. The CDR3: CASSQLDRLGVIPEAFF. The CDR3 DNA follows: TGTGCCAGCAGTCAACTCGACAGGTTGGGGGTTATCCCTGAAGCTTTCTTT. The chain combines TRBV12-3 or TRBV12-4 with TRBJ1-1; D perhaps matches TRBD1 (6 bases). The CDR3 extends over 17 amino acids. The V and J ends lost 5 bases and 6 bases respectively, with 25 bases between them.

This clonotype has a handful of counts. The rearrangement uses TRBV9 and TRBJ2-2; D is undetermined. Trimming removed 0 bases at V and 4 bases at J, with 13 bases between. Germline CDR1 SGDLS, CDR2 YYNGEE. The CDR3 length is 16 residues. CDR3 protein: CASSVEWPPPTGELFF. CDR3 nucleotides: TGTGCCAGCAGCGTAGAGTGGCCCCCACCCACCGGGGAGCTGTTTTTT.

The CDR3 DNA sequence: TGTGCCAGCAGCTCACCCTCTGGAAACACCATATATTTT. It is translated as CASSSPSGNTIYF. The J gene is TRBJ1-3, the V gene TRBV11-2; no clear D. The V end lost 4 bases, the J end lost 0 bases, and 4 bases lay between the germline ends. Germline V gives CDR1 SGHAT, CDR2 FQNNGV. The CDR3 length is 13 residues.